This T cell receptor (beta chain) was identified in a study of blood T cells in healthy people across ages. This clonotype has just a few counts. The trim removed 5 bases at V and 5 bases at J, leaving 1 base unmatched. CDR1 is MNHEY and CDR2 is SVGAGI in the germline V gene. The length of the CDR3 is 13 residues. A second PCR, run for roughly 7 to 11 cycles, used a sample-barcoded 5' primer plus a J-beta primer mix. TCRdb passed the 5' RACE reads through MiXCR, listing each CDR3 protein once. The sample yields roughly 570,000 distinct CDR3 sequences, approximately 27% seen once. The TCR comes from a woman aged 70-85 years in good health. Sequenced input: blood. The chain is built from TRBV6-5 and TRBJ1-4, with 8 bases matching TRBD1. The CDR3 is CASSHRGNEKLFF. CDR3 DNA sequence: TGTGCCAGCAGTCACAGGGGGAATGAAAAACTGTTTTTT.